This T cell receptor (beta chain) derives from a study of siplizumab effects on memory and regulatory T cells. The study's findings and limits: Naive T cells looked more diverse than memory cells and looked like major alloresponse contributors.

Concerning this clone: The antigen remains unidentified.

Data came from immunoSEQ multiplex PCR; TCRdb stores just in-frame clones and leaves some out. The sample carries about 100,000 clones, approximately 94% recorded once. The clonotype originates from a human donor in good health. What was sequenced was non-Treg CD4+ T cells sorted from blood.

CDR3 nucleotides: TGTGCCAGCAGCCAGACGGATACCTACGAGCAGTACTTC. It translates to CASSQTDTYEQYF. The rearrangement links TRBV9 to TRBJ2-7; D unresolved. This CDR3 is 13 amino acids long. V was pared by 4 bases and J by 2 bases, with 10 bases between. Per germline, CDR1 SGDLS and CDR2 YYNGEE.